This paragraph reports one T cell receptor (beta chain). These data originate in a study of blood T cell repertoires in COVID-19. Looking at the study overall: Collection of acute and convalescent COVID-19 samples took place in the United States, Italy and Spain. In each case, the material was cDNA or gDNA derived from T cells, B-cell-depleted T cells, or PBMCs.

As originally analysed: Estimation of nucleated cell counts relied on the amplification of reference gene primers. Sequencing was performed with immunoSEQ multiplex PCR; in TCRdb, only in-frame clones are kept and a portion is missing. V, J and clone size were drawn from that table, and D and trimming were deduced from the DNA. The sample includes about 310,000 clones, around 89% of them seen just once. This CDR3 contains 14 residues. V was pared by 4 bases and J by 5 bases, with 7 bases of the junction left unmatched. Germline V CDR1 and CDR2: MNHEY, SMNVEV (reference sequence). Patients from Seattle were sampled longitudinally, starting during active infection.

Sequenced: peripheral blood. The V call is TRBV27, the J call TRBJ1-2, with TRBD1 matching 7 bases. This sequence originates from a woman aged 40 to 50 with COVID-19, enrolled during active disease. The CDR3: CASSSSRDSYGYTF. CDR3 sequence (DNA): TGTGCCAGCAGTTCGAGCCGGGACAGTTATGGCTACACCTTC.